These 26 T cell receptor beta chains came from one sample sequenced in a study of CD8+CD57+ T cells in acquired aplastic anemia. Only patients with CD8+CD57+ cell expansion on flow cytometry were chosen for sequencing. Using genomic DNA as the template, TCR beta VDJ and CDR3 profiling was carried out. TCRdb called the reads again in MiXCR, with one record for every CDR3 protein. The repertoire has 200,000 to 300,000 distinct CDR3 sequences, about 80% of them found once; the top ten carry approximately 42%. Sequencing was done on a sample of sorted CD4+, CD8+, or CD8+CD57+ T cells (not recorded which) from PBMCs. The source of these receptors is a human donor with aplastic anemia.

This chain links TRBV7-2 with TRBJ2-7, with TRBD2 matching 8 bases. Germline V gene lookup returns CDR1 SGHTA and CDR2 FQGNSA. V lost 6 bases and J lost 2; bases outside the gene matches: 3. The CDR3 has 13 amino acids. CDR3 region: CASRPGLAYEQYF. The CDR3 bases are TGTGCCAGCAGACCGGGACTAGCCTACGAGCAGTACTTC.

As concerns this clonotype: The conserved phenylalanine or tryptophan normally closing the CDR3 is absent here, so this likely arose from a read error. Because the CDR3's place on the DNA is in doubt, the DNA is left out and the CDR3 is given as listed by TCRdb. Here the CDR3 reads CASSDGGIDEQVY. The rearrangement links TRBV7-9 to TRBJ2-1; the table's TRBD1 call for D was not verified on the DNA. Germline V gene data show CDR1 as SEHNR and CDR2 as FQNEAQ (reference sequence). The CDR3 is 13 amino acids in total, end residues counted.

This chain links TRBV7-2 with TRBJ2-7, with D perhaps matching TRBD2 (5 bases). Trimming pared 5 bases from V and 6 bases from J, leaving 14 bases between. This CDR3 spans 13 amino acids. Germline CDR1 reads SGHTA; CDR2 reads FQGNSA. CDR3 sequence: CASSLRGASEQYV. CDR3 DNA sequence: TGTGCCAGCAGCCTCCGGGGAGCCTCCGAGCAGTACGTC.

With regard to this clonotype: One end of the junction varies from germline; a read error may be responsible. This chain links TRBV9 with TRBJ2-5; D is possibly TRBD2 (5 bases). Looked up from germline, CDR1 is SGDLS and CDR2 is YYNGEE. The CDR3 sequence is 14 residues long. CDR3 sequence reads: CASSGETGNTGELF. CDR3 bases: TGTGCCAGCAGTGGTGAAACGGGGAACACCGGGGAGCTGTTT. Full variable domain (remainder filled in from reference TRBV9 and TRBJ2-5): DSGVTQTPKHLITATGQRVTLRCSPRSGDLSVYWYQQSLDQGLQFLIQYYNGEERAKGNILERFSAQQFPDLHSELNLSSLELGDSALYFCASSGETGNTGELFGPGTRLLVL.

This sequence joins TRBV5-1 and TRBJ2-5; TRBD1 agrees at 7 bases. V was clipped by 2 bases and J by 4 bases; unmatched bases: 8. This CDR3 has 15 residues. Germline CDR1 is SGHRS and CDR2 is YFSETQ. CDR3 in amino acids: CASSLGGQTTETQYF. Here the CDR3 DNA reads TGCGCCAGCAGCTTAGGGGGCCAGACAACAGAGACCCAGTACTTC. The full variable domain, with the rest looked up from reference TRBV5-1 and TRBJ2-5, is KAGVTQTPRYLIKTRGQQVTLSCSPISGHRSVSWYQQTPGQGLQFLFEYFSETQRNKGNFPGRFSGRQFSNSRSEMNVSTLELGDSALYLCASSLGGQTTETQYFGPGTRLLVL.

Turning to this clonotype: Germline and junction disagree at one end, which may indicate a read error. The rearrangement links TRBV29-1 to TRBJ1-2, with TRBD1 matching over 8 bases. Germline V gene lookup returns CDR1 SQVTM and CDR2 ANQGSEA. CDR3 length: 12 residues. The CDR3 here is CSVEGQDYGHTF. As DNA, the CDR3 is TGCAGCGTTGAGGGACAGGACTATGGCCACACCTTC. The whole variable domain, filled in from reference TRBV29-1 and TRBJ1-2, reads SAVISQKPSRDICQRGTSLTIQCQVDSQVTMMFWYRQQPGQSLTLIATANQGSEATYESGFVIDKFPISRPNLTFSTLTVSNMSPEDSSIYLCSVEGQDYGHTFGSGTRLTVV.

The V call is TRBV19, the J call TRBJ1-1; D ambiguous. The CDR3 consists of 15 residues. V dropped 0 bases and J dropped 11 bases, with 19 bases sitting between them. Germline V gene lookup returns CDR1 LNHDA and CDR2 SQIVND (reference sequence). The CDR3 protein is CASSIDRGGYNEAFF. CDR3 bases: TGTGCCAGTAGTATAGATCGGGGAGGGTACAATGAGGCTTTCTTT.

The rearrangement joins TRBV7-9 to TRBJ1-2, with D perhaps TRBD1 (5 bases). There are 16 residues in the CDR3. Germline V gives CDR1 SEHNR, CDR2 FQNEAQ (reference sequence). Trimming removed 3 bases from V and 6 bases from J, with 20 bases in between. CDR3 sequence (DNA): TGTGCCAGCAGCTTGGAGAGGGACGGGGTCGTCGATGGCTACACCTTC. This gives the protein CASSLERDGVVDGYTF.

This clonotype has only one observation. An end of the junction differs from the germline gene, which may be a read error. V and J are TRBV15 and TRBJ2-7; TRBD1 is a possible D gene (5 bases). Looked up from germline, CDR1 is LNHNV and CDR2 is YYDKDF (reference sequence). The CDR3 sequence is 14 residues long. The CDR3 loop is CASSRVSSKDEQYF. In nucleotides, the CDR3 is TGTGCCAGCAGCAGGGTCTCCAGTAAAGACGAGCAGTACTTC.

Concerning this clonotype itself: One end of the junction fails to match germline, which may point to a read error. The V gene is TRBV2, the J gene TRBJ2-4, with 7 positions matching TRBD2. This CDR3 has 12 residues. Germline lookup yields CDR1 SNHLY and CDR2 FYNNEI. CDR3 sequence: CASGGAGTDPHF. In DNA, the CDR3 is TGTGCCAGCGGGGGAGCGGGGACCGATCCGCACTTC.

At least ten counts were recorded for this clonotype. For the CDR3, the DNA is TGTGCCAGCAGCTTGTTAGGCCAGGGGGTGGCCTACGAGCAGTACTTC. It is translated as CASSLLGQGVAYEQYF. The chain uses TRBV5-8 and TRBJ2-7; 7 bases line up with TRBD1. V gave up 1 base and J gave up 2 bases; unmatched junction bases: 9. Germline CDR1 and CDR2: SGHTS and YDEGEE. The CDR3 has 16 amino acids.

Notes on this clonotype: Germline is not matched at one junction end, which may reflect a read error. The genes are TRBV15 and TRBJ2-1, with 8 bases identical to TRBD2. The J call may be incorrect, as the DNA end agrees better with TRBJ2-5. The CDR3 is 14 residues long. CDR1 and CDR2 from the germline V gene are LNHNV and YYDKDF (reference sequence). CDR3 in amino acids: CASRRGGGRDDQYF. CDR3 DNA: TGTGCCTCCAGAAGAGGCGGGGGGAGAGATGACCAGTACTTC.

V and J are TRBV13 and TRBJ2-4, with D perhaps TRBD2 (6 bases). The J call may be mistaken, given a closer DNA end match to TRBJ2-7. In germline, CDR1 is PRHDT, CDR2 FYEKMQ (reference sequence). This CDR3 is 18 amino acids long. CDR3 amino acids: CASSSRPGGKAESYEQYF. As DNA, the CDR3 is TGTGCCAGCAGCTCTCGTCCAGGCGGGAAGGCCGAGTCCTACGAGCAGTACTTC.

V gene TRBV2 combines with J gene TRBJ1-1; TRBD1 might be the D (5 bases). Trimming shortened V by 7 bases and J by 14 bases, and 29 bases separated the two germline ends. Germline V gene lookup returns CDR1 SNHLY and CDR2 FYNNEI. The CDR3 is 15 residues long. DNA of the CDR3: TGTGCCAGCACTATAGGCCGGGCAGGGTCCTCCGAACAGTTCTTT. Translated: CASTIGRAGSSEQFF.

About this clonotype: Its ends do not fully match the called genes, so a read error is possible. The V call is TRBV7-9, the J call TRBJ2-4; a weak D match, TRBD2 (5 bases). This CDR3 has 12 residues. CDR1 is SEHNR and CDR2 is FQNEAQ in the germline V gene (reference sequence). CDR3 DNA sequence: TGTGCCAGCGGAGGAGATGGGAACAGTCGGTACTTT. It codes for CASGGDGNSRYF.

In DNA, the CDR3 is TGTGCCAGCAGCTTTGCCTCCATCGGGGGGGCCAACGTGTACTTC. It yields the protein CASSFASIGGANVYF. The chain has TRBV7-6 and TRBJ2-5; 8 positions match TRBD2. The CDR3 is made up of 15 amino acids. Unmatched junction bases numbered 16, after V lost 3 bases and J lost 13 bases. The V gene's germline CDR1 is SGHVS and CDR2 FNYEAQ.

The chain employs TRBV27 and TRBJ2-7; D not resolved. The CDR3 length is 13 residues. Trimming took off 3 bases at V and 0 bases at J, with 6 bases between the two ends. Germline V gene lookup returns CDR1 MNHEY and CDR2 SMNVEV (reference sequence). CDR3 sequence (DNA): TGTGCCAGCAGTTTCAAGTACTCCTACGAGCAGTACTTC. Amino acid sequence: CASSFKYSYEQYF.

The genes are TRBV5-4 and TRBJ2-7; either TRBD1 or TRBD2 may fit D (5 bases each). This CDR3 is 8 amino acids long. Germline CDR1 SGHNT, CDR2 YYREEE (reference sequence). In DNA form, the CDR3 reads TGTGCCAGCAGCGACGGGGCAGTC. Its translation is CASSDGAV.

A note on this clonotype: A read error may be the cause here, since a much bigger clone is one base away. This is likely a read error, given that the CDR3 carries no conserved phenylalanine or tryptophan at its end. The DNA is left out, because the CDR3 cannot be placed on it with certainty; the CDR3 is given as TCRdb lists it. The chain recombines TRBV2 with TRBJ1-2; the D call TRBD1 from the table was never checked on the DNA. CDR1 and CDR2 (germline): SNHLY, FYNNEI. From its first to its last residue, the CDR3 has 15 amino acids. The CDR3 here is CASSDGGIHEQFFAP.

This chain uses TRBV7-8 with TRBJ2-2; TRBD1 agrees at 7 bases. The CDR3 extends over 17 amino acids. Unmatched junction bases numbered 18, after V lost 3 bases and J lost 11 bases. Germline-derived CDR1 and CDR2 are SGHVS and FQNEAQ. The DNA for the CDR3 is TGTGCCAGCAGCTTTGATCCAGACGGGACAGCGGTTTCCGAGCTGTTTTTT. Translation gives CASSFDPDGTAVSELFF.

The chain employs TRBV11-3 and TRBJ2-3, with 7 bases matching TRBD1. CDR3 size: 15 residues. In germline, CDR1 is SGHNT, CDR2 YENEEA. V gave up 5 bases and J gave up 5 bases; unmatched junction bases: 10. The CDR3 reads CASSVGQAKGDTQYF. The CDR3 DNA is TGTGCCAGCAGCGTTGGACAGGCCAAGGGAGATACGCAGTATTTT.

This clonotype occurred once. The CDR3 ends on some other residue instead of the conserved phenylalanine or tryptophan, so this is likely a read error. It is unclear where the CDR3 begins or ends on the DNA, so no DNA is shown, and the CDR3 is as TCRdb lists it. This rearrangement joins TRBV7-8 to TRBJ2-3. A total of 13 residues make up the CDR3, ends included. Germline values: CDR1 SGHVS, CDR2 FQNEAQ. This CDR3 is CASSVAGRATQQY.

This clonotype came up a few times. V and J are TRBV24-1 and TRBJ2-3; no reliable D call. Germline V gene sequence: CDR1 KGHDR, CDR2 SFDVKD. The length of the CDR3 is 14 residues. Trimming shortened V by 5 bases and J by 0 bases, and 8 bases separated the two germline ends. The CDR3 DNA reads TGTGCCACCAGTGCGGCGACTAGCACAGATACGCAGTATTTT. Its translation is CATSAATSTDTQYF.

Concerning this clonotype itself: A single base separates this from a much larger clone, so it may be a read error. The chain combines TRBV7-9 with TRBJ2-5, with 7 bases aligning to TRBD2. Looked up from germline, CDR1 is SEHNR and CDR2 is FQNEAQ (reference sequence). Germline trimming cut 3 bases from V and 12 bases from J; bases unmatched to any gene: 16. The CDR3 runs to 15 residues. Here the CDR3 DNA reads TGTGCCAGCAGCTTTGAAAGAAGCGGGGAGAGCGATGAGTACTTC. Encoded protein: CASSFERSGESDEYF.

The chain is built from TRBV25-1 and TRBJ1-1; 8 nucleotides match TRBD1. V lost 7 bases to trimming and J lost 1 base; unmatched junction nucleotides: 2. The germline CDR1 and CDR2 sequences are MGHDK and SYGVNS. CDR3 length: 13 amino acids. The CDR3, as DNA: TGTGCCAGCAAGACAGGGGAGAACACTGAAGCTTTCTTT. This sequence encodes CASKTGENTEAFF.

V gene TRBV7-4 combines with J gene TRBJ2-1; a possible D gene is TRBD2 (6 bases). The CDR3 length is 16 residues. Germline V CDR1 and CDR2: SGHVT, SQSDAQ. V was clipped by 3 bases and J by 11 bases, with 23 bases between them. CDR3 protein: CASSFERSGRTGKQFF. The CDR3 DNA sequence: TGTGCCAGCAGCTTTGAAAGAAGCGGGCGGACGGGTAAGCAGTTCTTC.